The next 28 T cell receptor beta chains were all read from a single sample in a study of shared clonotypes between healthy human individuals. Selected positively for CCR7 and CD45RO-negative, naive CD8 cells excluded terminally differentiated effector memory CD45RA+ cells. Profiling relied on immunoSEQ multiplex PCR, and the TCRdb table lists in-frame clones only, not all of them. The data contain approximately 1.9 million clones, roughly 95% of them singletons. Sequencing was carried out using naive CD8+ T cells from PBMCs. The receptors here all came from a man aged 18 to 35 in good health. Some clones in this sample may be carry-over from other donors' samples.

The chain employs TRBV9 and TRBJ1-2, with a possible D match to TRBD1 (5 bases). The CDR3 totals 13 residues. V lost 1 base and J 4 bases, leaving 8 bases between the germline ends. Germline CDR1 is SGDLS and CDR2 is YYNGEE. The CDR3 loop reads CASSVQGSYGYTF. The CDR3 bases are TGTGCCAGCAGCGTACAGGGCTCCTATGGCTACACCTTC.

This chain uses TRBV11-2 with TRBJ2-3, with D perhaps assigned TRBD1 or TRBD2 (5 bases each). The V end was cut by 4 bases, the J end by 1 base, with 15 bases between. The CDR3 totals 16 residues. Germline loops: CDR1 SGHAT, CDR2 FQNNGV. CDR3 bases: TGTGCCAGCAGCTCAGGGCCCCCCGGGGGCACAGATACGCAGTATTTT. Residues: CASSSGPPGGTDTQYF.

The DNA of the CDR3 is TGTGCCAGCAGCTTGGCCGGGACCCTCGGTTCCTATGGCTACACCTTC. Protein sequence: CASSLAGTLGSYGYTF. The gene calls are TRBV5-6 and TRBJ1-2, with TRBD1 as a possible D gene (5 bases). V was cut by 0 bases and J by 4 bases, with 16 bases left in between. CDR1 and CDR2 (germline): SGHDT, YYEEEE. CDR3 length equals 16 residues.

The V call is TRBV10-1, the J call TRBJ2-5; D is uncertain. Germline assignment: CDR1 WNHNN and CDR2 SYGVQD (reference sequence). Trimming cost V 8 bases and J 2 bases, with 30 bases left between them. The CDR3 contains 19 residues. The CDR3, as DNA: TGCGCCAGCGCCCCCGCGGTCAGTGAAACAGTGCTGGGACAAGAGACCCAGTACTTC. Protein sequence: CASAPAVSETVLGQETQYF.

This chain connects TRBV27 to TRBJ2-1, with 7 bases lining up with TRBD1. Trimming took 5 bases from V and 4 from J; bases not matched to a gene: 8. CDR1 and CDR2 from the germline V gene are MNHEY and SMNVEV (reference sequence). This CDR3 is built from 15 residues. CDR3 sequence: CASSPRQGQYNEQFF. CDR3 nucleotides: TGTGCCAGCAGTCCCAGACAGGGTCAATACAATGAGCAGTTCTTC.

This chain connects TRBV19 to TRBJ2-2; 7 positions match TRBD1. The ends lost 6 bases at V and 6 bases at J; junction bases unmatched: 13. Per germline, CDR1 LNHDA and CDR2 SQIVND (reference sequence). The CDR3 loop spans 16 amino acids. CDR3 amino acids: CASSPHNRGGAGELFF. The CDR3 coding sequence is TGTGCCAGTAGCCCACACAACAGGGGTGGTGCCGGGGAGCTGTTTTTT.

This clone appeared a single time. Other DNA sequences in the sample encode the same CDR3. This chain joins TRBV9 and TRBJ2-3; weak D call: TRBD2 (6 bases). In germline, CDR1 is SGDLS, CDR2 YYNGEE. V was cut by 2 bases and J by 3 bases, with 13 bases left in between. This CDR3 comprises 15 residues. The CDR3 DNA follows: TGTGCCAGCAGCGTCCCCGGGAGAGGGACAGATACGCAGTATTTT. It specifies CASSVPGRGTDTQYF.

Concerning this clone: The same CDR3 is also encoded by other DNA sequences in this sample. The rearrangement links TRBV27 to TRBJ2-1; maybe TRBD2 (6 bases). Germline V CDR1 and CDR2: MNHEY, SMNVEV (reference sequence). The CDR3 spans 14 residues. V was trimmed by 8 bases and J by 0 bases, leaving 11 bases between them. The CDR3, as DNA: TGTGCCAGCGGACTACTAAGCTCCTACAATGAGCAGTTCTTC. Its protein is CASGLLSSYNEQFF.

The chain is built from TRBV9 and TRBJ2-7; D possibly corresponds to TRBD1 (6 bases). The CDR3 spans 13 residues. Trimming removed 5 bases from V and 7 bases from J, with 16 bases in between. Germline assignment: CDR1 SGDLS and CDR2 YYNGEE. CDR3 loop: CASSHTQGREQYF. CDR3 DNA: TGTGCCAGCAGTCACACACAGGGAAGAGAGCAGTACTTC.

The V and J genes are TRBV9 and TRBJ1-2; D remains ambiguous. V was clipped by 0 bases and J by 8 bases, with 17 bases between them. In germline, CDR1 is SGDLS, CDR2 YYNGEE. The CDR3 sequence is 15 residues long. CDR3 coding DNA: TGTGCCAGCAGCGTAGCTGGGGTGCCTAGGAGCGGCTACACCTTC. Its protein product is CASSVAGVPRSGYTF.

This clone was seen a single time. This chain connects TRBV28 to TRBJ2-3, with TRBD2 matching 9 bases. With V trimmed by 3 bases and J by 4 bases, 11 bases remained unmatched. The CDR3 is 17 residues long. Per the germline V gene, CDR1 is MDHEN and CDR2 is SYDVKM. The CDR3 nucleotides read TGTGCCAGCAGTTTGGGGGTAGCGGGAGTCCTTGCAGATACGCAGTATTTT. Translated, it gives CASSLGVAGVLADTQYF.

The chain links TRBV29-1 to TRBJ2-1; D possibly corresponds to TRBD2 (7 bases). The CDR3 extends over 18 amino acids. CDR1 and CDR2 from the germline V gene are SQVTM and ANQGSEA. The ends were cut back, 5 bases at V and 3 bases at J, with 26 bases in the middle. The CDR3 reads CSVQTPLIRGALYNEQFF. CDR3 bases: TGCAGCGTTCAAACTCCCCTTATACGGGGGGCCCTCTACAATGAGCAGTTCTTC.

The chain couples TRBV5-1 to TRBJ1-1; no firm D call. Looked up from germline, CDR1 is SGHRS and CDR2 is YFSETQ. CDR3 length equals 13 residues. Trimming removed 0 bases at V and 1 base at J, with 4 bases between. This CDR3 is CASSLEENTEAFF. The CDR3 bases are TGCGCCAGCAGCTTGGAAGAGAACACTGAAGCTTTCTTT.

CDR3 region: CASSLVEWQESYTF. For the CDR3, the DNA is TGTGCCAGCAGCTTAGTTGAATGGCAGGAGAGCTACACCTTC. The J gene is TRBJ1-2, the V gene TRBV11-2, with D uncertain. This CDR3 contains 14 residues. Germline V gene sequence: CDR1 SGHAT, CDR2 FQNNGV. V lost 1 base and J 9 bases, leaving 15 bases between the germline ends.

CDR3 bases: TGTGCCAGCAGCCAACCACGGGAACCAACTGGAAACACCATATATTTT. This sequence encodes CASSQPREPTGNTIYF. The V gene is TRBV7-6, the J gene TRBJ1-3; no clear D gene. This CDR3 is built from 16 residues. Germline loops: CDR1 SGHVS, CDR2 FNYEAQ. Trimming removed 5 bases from V and 2 bases from J, with 16 bases in between. The full variable domain, completed using reference TRBV7-6 and TRBJ1-3, is GAGVSQSPRYKVTKRGQDVALRCDPISGHVSLYWYRQALGQGPEFLTYFNYEAQQDKSGLPNDRFSAERPEGSISTLTIQRTEQRDSAMYRCASSQPREPTGNTIYFGEGSWLTVV.

The chain recombines TRBV13 with TRBJ2-5, with 11 positions matching TRBD1. This CDR3 contains 16 residues. With 5 bases clipped from V and 5 bases from J, the junction kept 10 bases outside the gene matches. Per the germline V gene, CDR1 is PRHDT and CDR2 is FYEKMQ (reference sequence). The chain's CDR3 is CASSPPPGTGGETQYF. The CDR3 DNA reads TGTGCCAGCAGCCCTCCTCCCGGGACAGGGGGGGAGACCCAGTACTTC.

This clone was recorded a few times. This rearrangement joins TRBV2 to TRBJ1-1; possibly TRBD1 for D (6 bases). The V gene's germline CDR1 is SNHLY and CDR2 FYNNEI. Trimming removed 7 bases from V and 6 bases from J, with 9 bases in between. This CDR3 spans 11 amino acids. CDR3 sequence: CASKQGPEAFF. The CDR3 DNA is TGTGCCAGCAAACAGGGCCCTGAAGCTTTCTTT.

The chain has TRBV10-3 and TRBJ1-4; a possible D gene is TRBD1 (5 bases). Germline values: CDR1 ENHRY, CDR2 SYGVKD. V dropped 11 bases and J dropped 8 bases, with 21 bases sitting between them. The CDR3 contains 14 residues. The CDR3 DNA is TGTGCCTCGGGAGGGACCCCCGAATGGGAAAAACTGTTTTTT. It is translated as CASGGTPEWEKLFF.

The V gene is TRBV7-2, the J gene TRBJ2-1; D is uncertain. V was trimmed by 5 bases and J by 9 bases, leaving 20 bases between them. The CDR3 extends over 15 amino acids. Per the germline V gene, CDR1 is SGHTA and CDR2 is FQGNSA. The CDR3 loop reads CASSITIAPGGEQFF. The CDR3 bases are TGTGCCAGCAGCATTACAATAGCCCCTGGCGGTGAGCAGTTCTTC.

The chain couples TRBV28 to TRBJ2-2; D uncertain. This CDR3 has 14 amino acids. With 6 bases removed from V and 6 bases from J, the gap between germline ends came to 14 bases. Germline V gene lookup returns CDR1 MDHEN and CDR2 SYDVKM. The CDR3 reads CASRVIKKAGELFF. The CDR3 DNA reads as TGTGCCAGCAGGGTTATAAAGAAGGCCGGGGAGCTGTTTTTT.

The chain employs TRBV21-1 and TRBJ2-4. TRBV21-1 is flagged as a pseudogene. The CDR3 runs 23 residues. In DNA, the CDR3 is TGTGCCAGCAGCAATTTCCGCACTCTGAATCGGGACGCTCCGGGAACGACCAAAAACATTCAGTACTTC. This translates into CASSNFRTLNRDAPGTTKNIQYF.

Concerning this clone: Other DNA sequences within the sample encode an identical CDR3. V gene TRBV5-1 combines with J gene TRBJ2-7; D uncertain. V shed 1 base and J shed 2 bases, with 7 bases lying between them. This CDR3 spans 13 amino acids. In germline, CDR1 is SGHRS, CDR2 YFSETQ. The CDR3 DNA reads as TGCGCCAGCAGCTTGACTGACCCCTACGAGCAGTACTTC. It specifies CASSLTDPYEQYF.

This clone was seen a handful of times. This rearrangement joins TRBV20-1 to TRBJ1-1, with TRBD1 as a possible D gene (5 bases). In germline, CDR1 is DFQATT, CDR2 SNEGSKA (reference sequence). V was cut by 6 bases and J by 8 bases, with 10 bases left in between. The length of the CDR3 is 10 residues. Here the CDR3 reads CSASTVEAFF. The CDR3 bases are TGCAGTGCATCGACAGTGGAAGCTTTCTTT.

The chain recombines TRBV4-1 with TRBJ1-6; 7 bases match TRBD1. Germline lookup yields CDR1 MGHRA and CDR2 YSYEKL. The CDR3 covers 15 residues. The junction had 4 bases not matched to a gene; V was cut back by 1 base and J by 7 bases. CDR3 DNA sequence: TGCGCCAGCAGCCAAGGGGGACAGTCCAATTCACCCCTCCACTTT. Translation gives CASSQGGQSNSPLHF.

The chain combines TRBV25-1 with TRBJ1-1; 7 bases line up with TRBD1. Per the germline V gene, CDR1 is MGHDK and CDR2 is SYGVNS. V trimming: 1 base; J trimming: 7 bases; junction bases outside the gene matches: 0. The CDR3 runs 12 residues. The CDR3: CASSEWDSEAFF. For the CDR3, the DNA is TGTGCCAGCAGTGAATGGGACAGTGAAGCTTTCTTT.

The gene calls are TRBV19 and TRBJ2-1; no reliable D call. Between the trimmed V and J ends, which lost 5 bases and 1 base, there was a span of 6 bases. Looked up from germline, CDR1 is LNHDA and CDR2 is SQIVND (reference sequence). CDR3 length: 13 amino acids. The CDR3 loop reads CASSHDSYNEQFF. The DNA for the CDR3 is TGTGCCAGTAGTCATGATTCCTACAATGAGCAGTTCTTC.

The genes are TRBV6-6 and TRBJ2-3; D tentatively reads TRBD1 or TRBD2 (5 bases each). CDR3 length: 15 amino acids. Germline V gene sequence: CDR1 MNHNY, CDR2 SVGAGI (reference sequence). V gave up 2 bases and J gave up 1 base, with 10 bases separating them. CDR3 loop: CASSYEGPRTDTQYF. The CDR3 DNA reads as TGTGCCAGCAGTTACGAGGGGCCCCGCACAGATACGCAGTATTTT.

The rearrangement links TRBV6-1 to TRBJ2-1; D may be TRBD2 (6 bases). Germline CDR1 and CDR2: MNHNS and SASEGT. Trimming took off 9 bases at V and 5 bases at J, with 20 bases between the two ends. This CDR3 comprises 15 residues. As DNA, the CDR3 is TGTGCCAGGGACCCGATAGCGGATAATAACAATGAGCAGTTCTTC. Translation gives CARDPIADNNNEQFF.